The clone carrying this TCR beta chain was counted between two and nine times. The antigen is unknown. A process of 5'RACE template switching, which added a universal primer site and UMIs, was used to make TCR cDNA. TCRdb recomputed calls from the 5' RACE reads with MiXCR, one row per CDR3 protein. This sample carries 500,000 to 650,000 distinct CDR3 sequences, approximately 15% of them seen once, and the ten largest clones take 11% to 15%. The CDR3 consists of 17 residues. Looked up from germline, CDR1 is SGHRS and CDR2 is YFSETQ. V lost 4 bases to trimming and J lost 6 bases; unmatched junction nucleotides: 14. The entry originates in a study of T cells after yellow fever vaccination. On the study more broadly: Preparing low-cell-number fractions relied on SMART-Seq v4 Ultra Low Input. Points from the study as a whole: Secondary responses were weaker yet peaked faster, day 5 versus 15. The bulk population could contribute abundant contaminating clonotypes to FACS-sorted repertoires.

The sequenced sample was PBMCs, obtained on the day of the yellow fever booster vaccination. The chain recombines TRBV5-1 with TRBJ2-7, with 12 positions matching TRBD2. The TCR was taken from a man aged 25-45 years who received the YFV17D yellow fever vaccine. The CDR3 is CASSHEGLAGGGAEQYF. CDR3 DNA sequence: TGCGCCAGCAGCCACGAGGGACTAGCGGGTGGAGGGGCCGAGCAGTACTTC.